Listed below are T cell receptor beta chains from one sample, sequenced in a study of Graves' ophthalmopathy and Graves' hyperthyroidism. Using its own MiXCR run on the multiplex PCR reads, TCRdb lists one record per CDR3 protein. The repertoire includes some 400,000 distinct CDR3 sequences, roughly 18% of them detected once, and 1.6% sits in the top ten. Specimen: peripheral blood. The source is a young woman with Graves' ophthalmopathy. CDR3s include the opening cysteine and the closing phenylalanine or tryptophan. The D gene is left open where the match is weak. Clone sizes are given selectively: once, few, many, or a class where the clone is expanded.

j_call d_call clone_size v_call cdr3_aa cdr3_nt
TRBJ2-4 TRBD2 NA TRBV7-2 CASSPGGGRLAKNIQYF TGTGCCAGCAGCCCGGGGGGGGGCAGATTAGCCAAAAACATTCAGTACTTC
TRBJ1-1 NA many TRBV7-9 CASSPTDTEAFF TGTGCCAGCAGCCCGACGGACACTGAAGCTTTCTTT
TRBJ2-6 NA many TRBV5-1 CASSPRQDLSGANVLTF TGCGCCAGCAGCCCCAGACAGGATCTTTCTGGGGCCAACGTCCTGACTTTC
TRBJ2-4 NA many TRBV28 CASTPLAGKSPRLAKNIQYF TGTGCCAGCACCCCTTTGGCAGGGAAGTCCCCTCGATTAGCCAAAAACATTCAGTACTTC
TRBJ1-3 NA NA TRBV2 CASSYDGGNTIYF TGTGCCAGCAGTTATGACGGTGGAAACACCATATATTTT
TRBJ2-4 TRBD2 many TRBV11-2 CASGAGNVVINIQYF TGTGCCAGCGGAGCGGGAAATGTGGTTATAAACATTCAGTACTTC
TRBJ2-5 TRBD1 many TRBV5-1 CASIARDRGQETQYF TGCGCCAGCATTGCCCGGGACAGGGGCCAAGAGACCCAGTACTTC
TRBJ1-2 NA NA TRBV30 CAWHFLDSNYGYTF TGTGCCTGGCACTTCCTAGACAGTAACTATGGCTACACCTTC
TRBJ1-1 NA many TRBV30 CAWSVSGRTEAFF TGTGCCTGGAGTGTATCAGGGCGGACTGAAGCTTTCTTT
TRBJ2-7 NA many TRBV6-2/TRBV6-3 CASSLGLYPYEQYF TGTGCCAGCAGCCTGGGCTTATACCCCTACGAGCAGTACTTC
TRBJ1-5 TRBD1 many TRBV27 CASSSRGGGSNQPQHF TGTGCCAGCAGTTCCAGGGGGGGAGGCAGTAATCAGCCCCAGCATTTT
TRBJ2-5 NA few TRBV7-2 CASSLSLGRTQYF TGTGCCAGCAGCTTATCCCTCGGCAGGACCCAGTACTTC
TRBJ1-2 NA many TRBV27 CASSTGRRGYTF TGTGCCAGCAGCACAGGGAGGAGAGGCTACACCTTC
TRBJ1-5 NA few TRBV6-5 CASSYSSNQPQHF TGTGCCAGCAGTTACAGCAGCAATCAGCCCCAGCATTTT
TRBJ2-5 TRBD1 many TRBV9 CASSLRTGSRETQYF TGTGCCAGCAGTCTAAGGACAGGGAGCCGAGAGACCCAGTACTTC
TRBJ1-1 TRBD1 many TRBV29-1 CSVTGGIAEAFF TGCAGCGTAACAGGGGGCATAGCTGAAGCTTTCTTT
TRBJ2-7 NA NA TRBV11-1 CASSLVGGAYEQYF TGTGCCAGCAGCTTAGTGGGCGGAGCCTACGAGCAGTACTTC
TRBJ2-7 TRBD1 many TRBV29-1 CSVEDSSGGFYEQYF TGCAGCGTTGAAGATTCGTCAGGGGGCTTCTACGAGCAGTACTTC
TRBJ1-1 NA NA TRBV11-2 CASSPVTGPTEAFF TGTGCCAGCAGCCCCGTGACAGGTCCCACTGAAGCTTTCTTT
TRBJ2-7 NA many TRBV4-1 CASNLPGSSYEQYF TGCGCCAGCAACCTACCGGGTAGTTCCTACGAGCAGTACTTC
TRBJ1-1 NA many TRBV6-2/TRBV6-3 CASTLWGVTTEAFF TGTGCCAGCACTCTCTGGGGGGTAACCACTGAAGCTTTCTTT
TRBJ1-2 TRBD1 many TRBV12-3/TRBV12-4 CASSSRTGALGYTF TGTGCCAGCAGTTCCCGAACAGGGGCTTTGGGCTACACCTTC
TRBJ1-3 TRBD1 NA TRBV6-1 CASRQIGQVNRNTIYF TGTGCCAGCAGACAAATCGGACAGGTCAACCGAAACACCATATATTTT
TRBJ2-7 NA NA TRBV6-2/TRBV6-3 CASSYSSRETKYF TGTGCCAGCAGTTACTCGAGTCGGGAAACAAAGTACTTC
TRBJ1-2 NA many TRBV30 CAWSPTGVGYTF TGTGCCTGGAGTCCGACGGGTGTTGGCTACACCTTC
TRBJ1-1 NA NA TRBV12-3/TRBV12-4 CASRVGLNTEAFF TGTGCCAGCAGGGTAGGTTTGAACACTGAAGCTTTCTTT
TRBJ2-5 NA many TRBV28 CASSSGEVSKEETQYF TGTGCCAGCAGTTCGGGGGAAGTCTCAAAGGAGGAGACCCAGTACTTC
TRBJ1-5 NA NA TRBV19 CASSMSGSLGNQPQHF TGTGCCAGTAGTATGAGCGGGAGTTTGGGCAATCAGCCCCAGCATTTT
TRBJ2-6 TRBD1 many TRBV19 CASSLIRRTGETGANVLTF TGTGCCAGTAGCCTCATTCGGAGGACAGGGGAAACTGGGGCCAACGTCCTGACTTTC
TRBJ2-7 NA many TRBV6-2/TRBV6-3 CATQDGARPYEQYF TGTGCAACTCAGGACGGGGCTAGGCCCTACGAGCAGTACTTC
TRBJ2-7 NA NA TRBV10-2 CASSLYQDGPYEQYF TGCGCCAGCAGCTTGTACCAGGACGGGCCCTACGAGCAGTACTTC
TRBJ2-3 TRBD1 many TRBV6-5 CASSYSRQGTDTQYF TGTGCCAGCAGTTACTCTAGACAGGGGACAGATACGCAGTATTTT
TRBJ1-4 TRBD1 NA TRBV7-2 CASTRTGREKLFF TGTGCCAGCACCCGGACAGGAAGAGAAAAACTGTTTTTT
TRBJ2-7 NA many TRBV7-2 CASSPPRGRYEQYF TGTGCCAGCAGCCCCCCCCGGGGGCGGTACGAGCAGTACTTC
TRBJ1-5 NA many TRBV7-6 CASSLNPNSNQPQHF TGTGCCAGCAGCTTAAATCCCAATAGCAATCAGCCCCAGCATTTT
TRBJ2-5 TRBD1 NA TRBV13 CASSPRGQGIGETQYF TGTGCCAGCAGTCCACGAGGACAGGGGATCGGAGAGACCCAGTACTTC
TRBJ1-2 TRBD1 many TRBV27 CASRHRGLGGYTF TGTGCCAGCAGACACAGGGGGCTGGGAGGCTACACCTTC
TRBJ2-6 NA many TRBV6-2/TRBV6-3 CASSYFGRTLSGANVLTF TGTGCCAGCAGTTACTTTGGCAGAACTCTCTCTGGGGCCAACGTCCTGACTTTC
TRBJ1-5 NA many TRBV6-2/TRBV6-3 CATTGGLGGNQPQHF TGTGCCACTACCGGGGGGCTGGGAGGCAATCAGCCCCAGCATTTT
TRBJ2-3 NA many TRBV20-1 CSAFLGTDTQYF TGCAGTGCTTTCCTAGGAACAGATACGCAGTATTTT
TRBJ2-5 NA many TRBV20-1 CSASGGGGGRSIQETQYF TGCAGTGCTAGTGGGGGCGGTGGGGGTCGGTCTATACAAGAGACCCAGTACTTC
TRBJ2-7 TRBD1 many TRBV5-1 CASSHVTGTGGAEQYF TGCGCCAGCAGCCATGTAACCGGGACAGGGGGCGCGGAGCAGTACTTC
TRBJ1-2 NA NA TRBV12-3/TRBV12-4 CASTKGSLGYTF TGTGCCAGCACCAAGGGCAGTTTGGGCTACACCTTC
TRBJ2-5 TRBD2 NA TRBV2 CASSRDGREGETQYF TGTGCCAGCAGCAGAGACGGACGGGAGGGAGAGACCCAGTACTTC
TRBJ2-7 TRBD2 many TRBV20-1 CSASGLAGKNTYEQYF TGCAGTGCTTCCGGACTAGCGGGAAAGAACACCTACGAGCAGTACTTC